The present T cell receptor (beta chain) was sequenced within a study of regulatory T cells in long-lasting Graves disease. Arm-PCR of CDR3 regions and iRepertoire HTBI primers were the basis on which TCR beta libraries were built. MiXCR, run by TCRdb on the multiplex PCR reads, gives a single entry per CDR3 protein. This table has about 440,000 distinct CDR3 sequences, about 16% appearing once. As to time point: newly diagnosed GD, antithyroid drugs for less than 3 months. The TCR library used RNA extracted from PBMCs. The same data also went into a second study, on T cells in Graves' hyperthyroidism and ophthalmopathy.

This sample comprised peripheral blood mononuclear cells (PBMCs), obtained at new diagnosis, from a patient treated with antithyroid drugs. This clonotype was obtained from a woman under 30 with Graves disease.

CDR3 sequence reads: CASSLGLAGFQETQYF. CDR3 DNA sequence: TGCGCCAGCAGCTTGGGACTAGCGGGATTCCAAGAGACCCAGTACTTC. The chain carries TRBV5-1 and TRBJ2-5; 11 nucleotides agree with TRBD2. V dropped 0 bases and J dropped 1; count of bases not matched to a gene: 2. This CDR3 region has 16 residues. Germline values: CDR1 SGHRS, CDR2 YFSETQ.